This T cell receptor beta chain was profiled in a study of blood T cell repertoires in COVID-19. Study summary: Sites across the United States, Italy and Spain contributed samples from acute and convalescent COVID-19. From T cells, B-cell-depleted T cells, or PBMCs came the material, which was cDNA or gDNA.

CDR1 is SEHNR, CDR2 FQNEAQ, per germline (reference sequence). The V gene lost 8 bases and the J gene lost 1 base, with 5 bases spanning the gap. The CDR3 runs 12 residues. Source study methods: By means of reference gene primer amplification, nucleated cell counts were estimated. Data came from immunoSEQ multiplex PCR; TCRdb stores just in-frame clones and leaves some out. V, J and clone size were drawn from that table, and D and trimming were deduced from the DNA. The repertoire holds approximately 300,000 clones, with roughly 90% as singletons. In Seattle, patients joined the study during active infection and were tracked longitudinally.

This receptor was taken from a woman aged 25 to 45 with COVID-19, enrolled during active disease. The specimen sequenced was peripheral blood. V and J are TRBV7-9 and TRBJ2-2; D uncertain. The CDR3 sequence: CASRGNTGELFF. Written as DNA, the CDR3 is TGTGCCAGCCGAGGGAACACCGGGGAGCTGTTTTTT. Filled out from reference TRBV7-9 and TRBJ2-2, the complete variable domain reads DTGVSQNPRHKITKRGQNVTFRCDPISEHNRLYWYRQTLGQGPEFLTYFQNEAQLEKSRLLSDRFSAERPKGSFSTLEIQRTEQGDSAMYLCASRGNTGELFFGEGSRLTVL.